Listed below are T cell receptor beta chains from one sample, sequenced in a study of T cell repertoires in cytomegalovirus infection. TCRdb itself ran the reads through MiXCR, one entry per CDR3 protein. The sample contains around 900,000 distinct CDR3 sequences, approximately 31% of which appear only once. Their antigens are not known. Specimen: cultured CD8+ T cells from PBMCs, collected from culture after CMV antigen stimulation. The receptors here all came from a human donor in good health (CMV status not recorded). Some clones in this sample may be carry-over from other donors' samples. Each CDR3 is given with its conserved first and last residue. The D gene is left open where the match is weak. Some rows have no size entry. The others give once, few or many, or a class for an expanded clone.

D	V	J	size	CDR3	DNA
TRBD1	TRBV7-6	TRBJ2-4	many	CASSSTPGQGTRNIQYF	TGTGCCAGCAGCTCCACACCGGGACAGGGGACGAGAAACATTCAGTACTTC
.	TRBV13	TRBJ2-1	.	CASSFARPNEQFF	TGTGCCAGCAGCTTCGCCAGACCTAATGAGCAGTTCTTC
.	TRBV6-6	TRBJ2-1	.	CASTSRQDEQFF	TGTGCCAGCACCTCCAGGCAGGATGAGCAGTTCTTC
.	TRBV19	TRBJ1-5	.	CASRRFNHQPQHF	TGTGCCAGTAGACGGTTTAACCATCAGCCCCAGCATTTT
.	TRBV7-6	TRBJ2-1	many	CASSFGGGPDNEQFF	TGTGCCAGCAGCTTTGGGGGGGGGCCGGACAATGAGCAGTTCTTC
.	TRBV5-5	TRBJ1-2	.	CASSFGRIYTF	TGTGCCAGCAGCTTCGGAAGGATTTACACCTTC
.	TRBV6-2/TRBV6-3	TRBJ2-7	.	CASSANRAYEQYF	TGTGCCAGCAGTGCGAACAGGGCCTACGAGCAGTACTTC
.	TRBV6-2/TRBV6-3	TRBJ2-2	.	CASSFLVVTGELFF	TGTGCCAGCAGTTTCCTAGTTGTCACCGGGGAGCTGTTTTTT
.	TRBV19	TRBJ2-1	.	CASSIETASSYNEQFF	TGTGCCAGTAGTATTGAGACGGCTAGCTCCTACAATGAGCAGTTCTTC
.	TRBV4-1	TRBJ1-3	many	CASSQDVSSGNTIYF	TGCGCCAGCAGCCAAGATGTCAGCTCTGGAAACACCATATATTTT
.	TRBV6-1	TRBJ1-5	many	CASSEEIGAIYSNQPQHF	TGTGCCAGCAGTGAAGAAATAGGGGCGATATATAGCAATCAGCCCCAGCATTTT
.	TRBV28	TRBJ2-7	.	CASSRPPWGYEQYF	TGTGCCAGCAGCCGTCCACCGTGGGGCTACGAGCAGTACTTC
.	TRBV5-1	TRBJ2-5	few	CASSFTGTQETQYF	TGCGCCAGCAGCTTCACCGGGACCCAAGAGACCCAGTACTTC
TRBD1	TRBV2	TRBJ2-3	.	CASSPGTGGPTDTQYF	TGTGCCAGCAGTCCCGGGACAGGGGGCCCCACAGATACGCAGTATTTT
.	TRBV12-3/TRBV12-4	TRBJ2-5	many	CASSLRGATWDQYF	TGTGCCAGCAGTTTACGGGGGGCTACTTGGGACCAGTACTTC
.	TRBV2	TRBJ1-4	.	CASGATETNEKLFF	TGTGCCAGCGGAGCGACAGAAACTAATGAAAAACTGTTTTTT
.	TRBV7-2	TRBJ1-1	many	CASGLWANTEAFF	TGTGCCAGCGGATTATGGGCGAACACTGAAGCTTTCTTT
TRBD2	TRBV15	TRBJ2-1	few	CATSRDAAGYNEQFF	TGTGCCACCAGCAGAGATGCAGCGGGGTACAATGAGCAGTTCTTC
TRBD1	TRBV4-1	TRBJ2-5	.	CASSQHQTGAGETHYF	TGCGCCAGCAGCCAACATCAGACAGGGGCCGGAGAGACCCATTACTTC
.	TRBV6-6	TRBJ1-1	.	CASSVGKITEAFF	TGTGCCAGCAGTGTAGGGAAAATCACTGAAGCTTTCTTT